This entry lists 15 T cell receptor beta chains sequenced from one sample in a study of T cells in Graves' hyperthyroidism and ophthalmopathy. Researchers took RNA transcripts and amplified the TCR beta CDR3 regions from them. Initially, a first-round RT-PCR of the TCR CDR3 employed the HTBI primer set. TCRdb analysed the multiplex PCR reads with MiXCR anew, one entry per CDR3 protein. The sample records 130,000 to 150,000 distinct CDR3 sequences, less than 25% being singletons. Sequenced: blood. The source is a woman aged 45-59 years with Graves' hyperthyroidism that later progressed to Graves' ophthalmopathy.

This chain connects TRBV5-5 to TRBJ2-2, with a weak D call TRBD2 (5 bases). There are 16 residues in the CDR3. The V gene lost 4 bases and the J gene lost 4 bases, with 17 bases spanning the gap. Germline-derived CDR1 and CDR2 are SGHKS and YYEKEE (reference sequence). This CDR3 is CASSTIRGSGTGELFF. The DNA of the CDR3 is TGTGCCAGCAGCACGATTAGAGGGTCCGGCACCGGGGAGCTGTTTTTT.

This clonotype was seen a single time. The chain combines TRBV27 with TRBJ1-2; maybe TRBD1 (6 bases). Trimming cost V 3 bases and J 1 base, with 18 bases left between them. Per the germline V gene, CDR1 is MNHEY and CDR2 is SMNVEV (reference sequence). The CDR3 length is 17 residues. The CDR3 is CASSFLPPDRFNYGYTF. DNA for the CDR3: TGTGCCAGCAGTTTCCTCCCCCCCGACAGGTTTAACTATGGCTACACCTTC.

Many counts were recorded for this clonotype. The rearrangement joins TRBV10-3 to TRBJ2-1; perhaps TRBD2 as D (7 bases). This CDR3 contains 16 residues. Germline CDR1 reads ENHRY; CDR2 reads SYGVKD. V shed 6 bases and J shed 7 bases, with 22 bases lying between them. The CDR3 sequence is CAIRAIASGQGNEQFF. The DNA for the CDR3 is TGTGCCATCAGGGCGATCGCTAGCGGCCAGGGGAATGAGCAGTTCTTC.

The chain recombines TRBV5-6 with TRBJ2-1; 8 bases fit TRBD2. Germline V gene sequence: CDR1 SGHDT, CDR2 YYEEEE. Losses at the gene ends were 3 bases for V and 5 bases for J; bases not matched to a gene: 13. The CDR3 is 17 residues long. The CDR3 loop reads CASSWALKREMHNEQFF. The CDR3 DNA sequence: TGTGCCAGCAGCTGGGCCCTGAAGCGGGAGATGCACAATGAGCAGTTCTTC. Complete variable domain (other parts from reference TRBV5-6 and TRBJ2-1): DAGVTQSPTHLIKTRGQQVTLRCSPKSGHDTVSWYQQALGQGPQFIFQYYEEEERQRGNFPDRFSGHQFPNYSSELNVNALLLGDSALYLCASSWALKREMHNEQFFGPGTRLTVL.

The V call is TRBV11-1, the J call TRBJ2-5, with D perhaps matching TRBD1 or TRBD2 (5 bases each). The CDR3 totals 15 residues. The germline V gene encodes CDR1 SGHAT and CDR2 FQDESV (reference sequence). Trimming removed 7 bases from V and 2 bases from J, with 17 bases in between. CDR3 sequence (DNA): TGTGCCAGCACCCCCCTTGACAGACTACAAGAGACCCAGTACTTC. Protein sequence: CASTPLDRLQETQYF.

This clonotype was counted many times. The V and J genes are TRBV6-1 and TRBJ2-7, with D perhaps matching TRBD1 or TRBD2 (5 bases each). The V gene lost 6 bases and the J gene lost 7 bases, with 16 bases spanning the gap. CDR1 MNHNS and CDR2 SASEGT come from the germline V gene. The CDR3 spans 13 residues. This CDR3 reads CASSRDGVGEQYF. CDR3 bases: TGTGCCAGCAGCCGGGACGGCGTAGGTGAGCAGTACTTC.

In its sample, this clonotype was seen many times. The J gene is TRBJ2-2, the V gene TRBV3-1, with D possibly matching TRBD2 (6 bases). The V and J ends lost 1 base and 5 bases respectively, with 14 bases between them. CDR3 size: 16 residues. Germline V gives CDR1 LGHDT, CDR2 YNNKEL (reference sequence). The CDR3 DNA follows: TGTGCCAGCAGCCAAGTAGGTGGGAGGATGACCGGGGAGCTGTTTTTT. Its translation is CASSQVGGRMTGELFF.

This clonotype was detected ten times or more. The rearrangement joins TRBV29-1 to TRBJ1-1; 8 bases match TRBD1. V was pared by 5 bases and J by 4 bases, with 6 bases of the junction left unmatched. The germline CDR1 and CDR2 sequences are SQVTM and ANQGSEA. The CDR3 length is 13 residues. The CDR3 DNA reads TGCAGCGTTACGACAGGGGTGACCACTGAAGCTTTCTTT. Translated: CSVTTGVTTEAFF.

This clonotype was picked up many times. This chain connects TRBV28 to TRBJ2-1; D possibly corresponds to TRBD2 (7 bases). This CDR3 has 15 amino acids. Trimming removed 3 bases from V and 10 bases from J, with 19 bases in between. The germline V gene has CDR1 MDHEN and CDR2 SYDVKM. CDR3 loop: CASSFWGGRGGEQFF. The CDR3 DNA follows: TGTGCCAGCAGTTTTTGGGGCGGGAGAGGGGGAGAGCAGTTCTTC.

This rearrangement joins TRBV27 to TRBJ2-2; D might be TRBD2 (5 bases). The ends were cut back, 2 bases at V and 4 bases at J, with 11 bases in the middle. CDR1 and CDR2 from the germline V gene are MNHEY and SMNVEV (reference sequence). The CDR3 extends over 15 amino acids. The CDR3 nucleotides read TGTGCCAGCAGTTTAACATCTGCGGGCACCGGGGAGCTGTTTTTT. Its protein product is CASSLTSAGTGELFF.

This clonotype came up many times. The J gene is TRBJ1-1, the V gene TRBV20-1, with D possibly matching TRBD1 (5 bases). Trimming stripped 3 bases from V and 4 bases from J, with 18 bases between. This CDR3 is 15 amino acids long. Germline V CDR1 and CDR2: DFQATT, SNEGSKA (reference sequence). CDR3 DNA sequence: TGCAGTGCTAGCCCACAGGAGGGATGGGGCACTGAAGCTTTCTTT. Encoded protein: CSASPQEGWGTEAFF.

This clonotype was seen at least ten times. The DNA of the CDR3 is TGTGCCATCGCCGGGACTAGCGGGAGGGGCGACATTCAGTACTTC. Its translation: CAIAGTSGRGDIQYF. The V and J genes are TRBV10-3 and TRBJ2-4, with 16 nucleotides matching TRBD2. J was trimmed by 8 bases and V by 8 bases; bases with no gene match: 6. This CDR3 has 15 amino acids. Per germline, CDR1 ENHRY and CDR2 SYGVKD.

This clonotype came up many times. V and J are TRBV5-1 and TRBJ2-1; TRBD1 might be the D (6 bases). This CDR3 is 15 amino acids long. CDR1 is SGHRS, CDR2 YFSETQ, per germline. Between the trimmed V and J ends, which lost 0 bases and 2 bases, there was a span of 9 bases. CDR3 sequence reads: CASSLGQVTYNEQFF. CDR3 sequence (DNA): TGCGCCAGCAGCTTGGGACAGGTAACCTACAATGAGCAGTTCTTC.

This clonotype was seen ten or more times. The CDR3 coding sequence is TGTGCCAGCAGCTTGGCCTCCCAGGCCCTCAATGAGCAGTTCTTC. Its protein is CASSLASQALNEQFF. This chain connects TRBV5-5 to TRBJ2-1; D ambiguous. The germline gives CDR1 SGHKS, CDR2 YYEKEE (reference sequence). Trimming took off 0 bases at V and 6 bases at J, with 13 bases between the two ends. The CDR3 covers 15 residues.

This clonotype appeared a few times. The chain uses TRBV7-9 and TRBJ1-5; a weak D match, TRBD1 (5 bases). This CDR3 is built from 14 residues. The germline CDR1 and CDR2 sequences are SEHNR and FQNEAQ (reference sequence). Between the trimmed V and J ends, which lost 1 base and 5 bases, there was a span of 9 bases. CDR3 bases: TGTGCCAGCAGCTTAGGACAGCGAGATCAGCCCCAGCATTTT. This codes for CASSLGQRDQPQHF.